This T cell receptor beta chain emerged from a study of cytomegalovirus exposure and HLA in healthy donors (dated by TCRdb to the late 2010s). Study-level background: An earlier analysis of 587 of the donors reported 276 Gb of sequence data and 95 million to 130 million unique TCR beta sequences obtained from 180 million or so T cells. Among the roughly 390 genotyped donors, roughly 80% belonged to the genetic ancestry cluster associated with self-reported Caucasian donors. All discovery cohort repertoires had been generated using a single sequencing platform. The number of donors typed differed by locus, with roughly 620-630 for A, B, C, DRB1 and DQB1, approximately 500 for DQA1, about 610 for DPA1, and around 430 for DPB1. HLA typing included class I and class II loci at four-digit resolution. Because of strong linkage in the cohort, five DR-DQ haplotypes were treated as single units for association and clustering. On average, roughly 250,000 unique TCR beta nucleotide sequences were sequenced per donor among 398 genotyped donors of the cohort, with 15% to 20% of those sequences being non-productive. Roughly 290 gigabases of sequencing data and roughly 80 million unique TCR sequences made up an early release that covered some 640 HLA-typed donors. The study profiled the T cell repertoires of approximately 700 subjects by immunosequencing and related them to cytomegalovirus serostatus. Alongside the repertoire data, information on donor age, sex, ethnicity and CMV serostatus was compiled. In a later analysis, previously published TCR beta repertoires from 670 or so donors were re-analyzed and high-resolution HLA genotyping was added so that TCR occurrence patterns could be studied. Rather than using new phenotypic data, the later analysis identified candidate immune exposures from TCR beta sequences and from how often those sequences occurred across donors. Besides the first cohort of 500 to 700 subjects, a separate validation cohort made up of 120 different subjects was used. The study aimed to test whether cataloging public T cell receptors could reveal signatures of past pathogen exposure. To predict cytomegalovirus infection status, the study combined high-throughput TCR immunosequencing, statistical association of individual TCRs with disease status, and machine learning. Genome-wide SNP genotypes for about 65% of the 666 donors were used in a later genetic analysis, which treated that subset as a discovery cohort. An earlier analysis of around 540 of the donors applied high-throughput TCR beta sequencing to assess whether each TCR beta V gene segment acted as functional or pseudogenic. Results and caveats for the whole study, not just this receptor: In an earlier analysis of roughly 500 of the donors, most TCR beta V segments appeared in productive rearrangements about 90% or about 30% of the time, broadly matching IMGT annotations. In this cohort, only TCR beta chains were sequenced, and detectable features were limited by the absence of alpha or paired-chain data. A total of fewer than 200 TCR beta chains were listed by the study as associated with cytomegalovirus. The 87-base-pair reads could not distinguish some IMGT-functional V segments, including TRBV6-2 and TRBV6-3, so those segments were excluded. A cluster of highly shared sequence variants was judged likely to represent a technical artifact of the sequencing pipeline. Assigning TCR associations to individual alleles was difficult when HLA alleles, especially DR and DQ, strongly co-occurred. It was suggested by the authors that the approach could potentially be generalized to other disease states and immunological phenotypes. Roughly uniform sequencing depth across donors was assumed in presence/absence analyses, although this assumption may not hold. Because HLA typing was missing for some donors at each locus, association tests included only the typed subset. A later analysis found that HLA-associated TCR beta chains were more clonally expanded and had lower generation probabilities than equally common non-associated chains. Immune exposure information for the cohort was limited to CMV serostatus. A later genetic analysis reported fewer N-insertions in productive TCRs among donors in an Asian-associated ancestry cluster than the roughly 720-donor mean. A later genetic analysis associated a missense DCLRE1C variant with V-gene and J-gene trimming of TCR beta chains, and an independent cohort replicated the association. Most CMV-associated TCR beta chains appeared to be HLA-restricted in a later analysis, and the HLA associations seemed to be driven largely by CMV exposure. In vitro tests confirmed that a few of the cytomegalovirus-associated TCR beta chains recognize cytomegalovirus antigens. Linkage disequilibrium might explain the correlated functional status among segregating V segments, but an unknown experimental factor could not be ruled out. The earlier analysis of some 560 of the donors excluded some 15 rarely observed V segments, including chromosome 9 orphons, because counts were too low. At a false discovery rate of 0.05, a later analysis linked 15,000 to 20,000 TCR beta sequences to specific HLA alleles. Several of the top co-occurrence clusters appeared to be linked to parvovirus B19, influenza, CMV and Epstein-Barr virus, according to a later analysis. According to a later analysis, TCR association rates differed among HLA loci, with DRB1 alleles showing the most associated TCRs and HLA-C alleles showing the fewest. Across donors, most TCR sequences were observed very rarely, whereas some public TCRs were present in many individuals. A further reported finding was that TCR beta sequences accurately predicted the HLA-A and HLA-B alleles for most subjects in the first cohort. Cytomegalovirus status was reported to be diagnosed by the classifier with high specificity and sensitivity in both the original and validation cohorts.

The cohort comprised hundreds of healthy bone marrow donors. At the time of sampling, every cohort member was nominally healthy, though immune exposures that went unrecorded were likely present. The donor was CMV seronegative and belonged to the group of 380 or so seronegative cohort members. Every donor gave a peripheral blood sample, and the peripheral blood mononuclear cells from that sample were used for TCR beta sequencing. Genomic DNA was extracted from the blood cell samples with the Qiagen DNeasy Blood Extraction Kit. The library was obtained by the immunoSEQ multiplex PCR assay. For the multiplex PCR, a mixture combining 60 forward primers for TCR Vbeta segments and 13 reverse primers for TCR Jbeta segments was used. The CDR3 region of rearranged TCR beta genes was amplified from genomic DNA with a multiplex PCR assay. Amplified TCR beta libraries were sequenced as 87-base-pair reads on the Illumina HiSeq System. The authors' pipeline ran thus. In a later analysis, 70 million to 95 million unique TCR beta chains were counted across the 500 to 850 repertoires, and roughly 10 million of these chains were shared by at least two donors. To remove PCR and sequencing errors, raw reads were error-corrected and collapsed into unique sequences using a nearest-neighbor algorithm that merged closely related sequences. CDR3 sequences were aligned to IMGT reference sequences to assign V, D and J gene segments. For a sequence to be retained, a match of at least six nucleotides to both a V gene segment and a J gene segment was required. Rearrangements were classified as productive when the CDR3 lacked stop codons and remained in frame with V and J, and all other rearrangements were classified as non-productive. Following IMGT convention, CDR3 was defined as the stretch from the second conserved V-encoded cysteine to the conserved J-encoded phenylalanine. Sequences without an unambiguous match to a single V gene segment were excluded from the earlier analysis of almost 600 of the donors. In an earlier analysis of some 590 of the donors, V segments were called functional above 56.7% productive rearrangements and were called segregating when the between-donor standard deviation exceeded 5%. A statistical classification framework was built to diagnose cytomegalovirus status from the catalog of TCR beta chain sequences. In a later analysis, TCR nucleotide sequences were compared against IMGT/GENE-DB human TR gene sequences so that V and J genes could be assigned. The TCRdist pipeline was used in a later analysis to assign CDR3 sequences and most-parsimonious VDJ recombination scenarios. A later analysis defined each TCR beta chain by its CDR3 amino acid sequence plus V-gene family, and excluded reads lacking a unique V-gene family. As a way to deal with suspected cross-contamination and a sequencing artifact, a later analysis dropped approximately 590 nucleotide sequences that were highly shared and had low generation probability. In a later analysis, a clonal expansion index for each public chain was calculated from normalized within-repertoire ranks of inferred template counts. In a later analysis, generation probabilities were computed using a VDJ recombination model fitted to out-of-frame rearrangements, and the results were checked against IGoR. In a later analysis, TCR-TCR, TCR-HLA and TCR-CMV co-occurrence was scored with hypergeometric tests, and a repertoire-size bias correction was applied to TCR pairs. To estimate false discovery rates, a later analysis permuted the HLA or CMV assignments 20 times. In a later analysis, co-occurring TCRs were grouped using DBSCAN, and TCRdist sequence similarity was added for clustering within HLA-allele-positive subsets. Repertoires with fewer than 30,000 or more than 120,000 public chains were left out of co-occurrence clustering, as were five repertoires with anomalous nucleotide sharing. In its TCRdb copy, this immuneACCESS table keeps in-frame sequences only and misses some clones. Where compared with another copy, unresolved V genes explain less than half of these, and the others have no known cause. The V and J calls and the clone size are those of that table, but D and trimming were determined from the DNA. The sample includes about 200,000 clones, with 75% to 90% observed a single time. The ten largest clones add up to around 0.3% of the sample.

On this clone: It has no known antigen specificity. No qualities accompany the bases; no much larger clone lies one base away.

From the cysteine up to the phenylalanine, the CDR3 has a length of 18 residues. The CDR3 DNA has 54 bases and is translated from base 1. The germline V gene encodes CDR1 KGHSH and CDR2 LQKENI. Compared with germline, V lacks 3 bases and J lacks 4 bases; bases without a gene match: 12. The source of this sequence is a woman aged 25-40 years in good health and CMV-seronegative. The specimen was PBMCs. The chain employs TRBV18 and TRBJ2-1; the central 10 bases match TRBD2. The sequenced DNA is TGTGCCAGCTCACCCTACCGGGTCGAAGCGGGAGGGTACAATGAGCAGTTCTTC. The resulting protein is CASSPYRVEAGGYNEQFF.